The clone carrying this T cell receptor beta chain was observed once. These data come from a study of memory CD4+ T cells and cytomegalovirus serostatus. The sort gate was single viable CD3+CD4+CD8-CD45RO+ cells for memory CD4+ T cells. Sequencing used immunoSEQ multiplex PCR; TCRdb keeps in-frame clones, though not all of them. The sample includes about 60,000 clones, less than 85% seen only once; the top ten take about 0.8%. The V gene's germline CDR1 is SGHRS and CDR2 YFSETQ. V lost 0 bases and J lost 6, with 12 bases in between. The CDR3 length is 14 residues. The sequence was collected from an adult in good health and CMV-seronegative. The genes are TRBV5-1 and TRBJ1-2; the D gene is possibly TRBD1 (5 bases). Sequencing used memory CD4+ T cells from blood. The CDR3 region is CASSLARGRDGYTF. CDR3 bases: TGCGCCAGCAGCTTGGCCCGGGGGAGGGATGGCTACACCTTC.